Below, 31 T cell receptor beta chains from the same sample are listed, as sequenced in a study of vaccination effects on CD4 cells after COVID-19. Antigen-specific CD4+ T cells were expanded (with viral peptide pools) by the ViraFEST assay ahead of sequencing. The culture ran for approximately 10 days, and then CD4+ T cells were isolated. Absence of prior SARS-CoV-2 infection characterized the vaccine recipients, who showed negative nucleocapsid antibodies. Antigens of these TCRs are unknown. The table came from immunoSEQ multiplex PCR; TCRdb's copy has only in-frame clones and leaves some out. This sample has fewer than 30,000 clones, with about 80% found just once. Source: CD4+ T cells from PBMCs cultured with SARS-CoV-2 spike peptides, taken before COVID-19 vaccination. All receptors come from a human donor who received a COVID-19 vaccine.

This clone has only a few counts. The chain recombines TRBV2 with TRBJ1-3; 8 bases map to TRBD1. This CDR3 spans 14 amino acids. Germline-derived CDR1 and CDR2 are SNHLY and FYNNEI. Trimming cost V 7 bases and J 3 bases; bases outside gene matches: 5. CDR3 protein: CASTNRGIGNTIYF. The CDR3, as DNA: TGTGCCAGCACCAACAGGGGGATTGGAAACACCATATATTTT.

The V call is TRBV28, the J call TRBJ1-2; unclear D gene. Germline loops: CDR1 MDHEN, CDR2 SYDVKM. There are 12 residues in the CDR3. The germline V and J ends were trimmed by 2 bases and 7 bases, with 8 bases remaining between them. This CDR3 reads CASSLEEVGYTF. CDR3 DNA: TGTGCCAGCAGTTTAGAAGAGGTTGGCTACACCTTC.

The rearrangement uses TRBV3-1 (or the pseudogene TRBV3-2) and TRBJ2-4; TRBD2 matches 8 bases. The length of the CDR3 is 17 residues. V gave up 4 bases and J gave up 3 bases; unmatched junction bases: 11. From germline, CDR1 is LGHDT and CDR2 YNNKEL (reference sequence). CDR3 sequence (DNA): TGTGCCAGCAGCCCCCCCCTCGGCGGGGGGCGCAAAAACATTCAGTACTTC. Translation: CASSPPLGGGRKNIQYF.

The chain carries TRBV6-5 and TRBJ2-3; tentative D call: TRBD2 (6 bases). The V end was cut by 8 bases, the J end by 4 bases, with 10 bases between. CDR1 is MNHEY and CDR2 is SVGAGI in the germline V gene. The CDR3 spans 12 residues. The CDR3 sequence: CASHRGSDTQYF. The CDR3 DNA follows: TGTGCCAGCCACCGGGGGTCAGATACGCAGTATTTT.

The chain uses TRBV19 and TRBJ1-5; 7 positions match TRBD1. The V gene's germline CDR1 is LNHDA and CDR2 SQIVND (reference sequence). This CDR3 is 17 amino acids long. V lost 7 bases, J lost 0 bases, and 12 bases stayed unmatched. As DNA, the CDR3 is TGTGCCAGTATGAGCGGCAGGGGGATCAATAGCAATCAGCCCCAGCATTTT. It encodes CASMSGRGINSNQPQHF.

The chain employs TRBV5-4 and TRBJ2-7; 8 bases line up with TRBD2. CDR1 and CDR2 (germline): SGHNT, YYREEE (reference sequence). The V segment lost 0 bases and the J segment 2 bases; nucleotides outside the gene matches: 7. The CDR3 is made up of 16 amino acids. Here the CDR3 DNA reads TGTGCCAGCAGCTTGGGTTGGGCGGGAGGAACCTACGAGCAGTACTTC. Its translation is CASSLGWAGGTYEQYF.

V gene TRBV6-5 combines with J gene TRBJ1-1; 8 nucleotides match TRBD1. The J segment lost 1 base and the V segment lost 6 bases, leaving 4 bases of the junction unmatched. The CDR3 runs to 14 residues. CDR1 MNHEY and CDR2 SVGAGI come from the germline V gene. The CDR3 loop is CASSATGGNTEAFF. The CDR3 nucleotides read TGTGCCAGCAGCGCTACAGGGGGGAACACTGAAGCTTTCTTT.

The V call is TRBV6-4, the J call TRBJ1-2; weak D call: TRBD1 (6 bases). This CDR3 has 19 amino acids. Germline loops: CDR1 MRHNA, CDR2 SNTAGT. Trimming removed 4 bases from V and 4 bases from J, with 28 bases in between. In DNA, the CDR3 is TGTGCCAGCAGTGCCGAGGACAGCGCACGAAAAGCGGGGAGCTATGGCTACACCTTC. Translated: CASSAEDSARKAGSYGYTF.

V usage is TRBV7-3 and J usage is TRBJ1-6; D is unclear. This CDR3 comprises 13 residues. Germline-derived CDR1 and CDR2 are SGHTA and FQGTGA. Trimming removed 4 bases at V and 4 bases at J, with 5 bases between. CDR3 bases: TGTGCCAGCAGCTCTCAATATAATTCACCCCTCCACTTT. This encodes CASSSQYNSPLHF.

By share, this clone counts as medium-sized. The J gene is TRBJ1-4, the V gene TRBV7-9; no clear D. Trimming pared 4 bases from V and 8 bases from J, leaving 8 bases between. The CDR3 length is 12 residues. The germline gives CDR1 SEHNR, CDR2 FQNEAQ (reference sequence). The CDR3 loop reads CASSSGPEKLFF. CDR3 DNA sequence: TGTGCCAGCAGCTCGGGCCCCGAAAAACTGTTTTTT.

The rearrangement links TRBV6-2 or TRBV6-3 to TRBJ2-2, with TRBD2 matching over 9 bases. Per the germline V gene, CDR1 is MNHEY and CDR2 is SVGEGT. This CDR3 is built from 16 residues. With V trimmed by 6 bases and J by 6 bases, 11 bases remained unmatched. The CDR3: CASSRGGTSIAGELFF. The CDR3, as DNA: TGTGCCAGCAGCCGAGGAGGGACTAGCATCGCCGGGGAGCTGTTTTTT.

This chain links TRBV5-5 with TRBJ2-1; D unclear. There are 15 residues in the CDR3. The germline V gene has CDR1 SGHKS and CDR2 YYEKEE (reference sequence). V was trimmed by 3 bases and J by 7 bases, leaving 17 bases between them. CDR3 sequence: CASSSARTSWNEQFF. The CDR3 nucleotides read TGTGCCAGCAGCTCTGCTCGGACCTCATGGAATGAGCAGTTCTTC.

The genes are TRBV5-6 and TRBJ1-2; D uncertain. Germline CDR1 SGHDT, CDR2 YYEEEE. V shed 3 bases and J shed 2 bases, with 5 bases lying between them. The CDR3 extends over 12 amino acids. In DNA form, the CDR3 reads TGTGCCAGCAGCTCGCGAAACTATGGCTACACCTTC. Encoded protein: CASSSRNYGYTF.

This clone is deemed medium-sized. In DNA, the CDR3 is TGTGCCAGCACCTCAGGGGTCGGCTCTGGAAACACCATATATTTT. Residues: CASTSGVGSGNTIYF. V gene TRBV5-4 combines with J gene TRBJ1-3, with D perhaps TRBD1 (6 bases). Trimming shortened V by 6 bases and J by 0 bases, and 13 bases separated the two germline ends. The CDR3 sequence is 15 residues long. The germline V gene has CDR1 SGHNT and CDR2 YYREEE (reference sequence).

V gene TRBV10-3 combines with J gene TRBJ1-4; TRBD1 agrees at 9 bases. From germline, CDR1 is ENHRY and CDR2 SYGVKD. This CDR3 has 13 residues. Germline trimming cut 10 bases from V and 6 bases from J; bases unmatched to any gene: 6. The CDR3 reads CANNRGPDEKLFF. CDR3 nucleotides: TGTGCCAATAACAGGGGGCCGGATGAAAAACTGTTTTTT.

The V call is TRBV11-3, the J call TRBJ2-1, with TRBD2 matching 10 bases. Germline CDR1 and CDR2: SGHNT and YENEEA. The CDR3 is 15 residues long. J was trimmed by 1 base and V by 5 bases; bases with no gene match: 2. The CDR3 nucleotides are TGTGCCAGCAGCGCACTAGCGGGATCCTACAATGAGCAGTTCTTC. Residues: CASSALAGSYNEQFF.

The chain joins TRBV10-3 to TRBJ2-1; 10 bases match TRBD1. The CDR3 has 14 amino acids. Germline CDR1 is ENHRY and CDR2 is SYGVKD. V dropped 4 bases and J dropped 7; count of bases not matched to a gene: 4. CDR3 in DNA: TGTGCCATCAGTGGGACAGGGGGTTGGAATGAGCAGTTCTTC. It is translated as CAISGTGGWNEQFF.

The chain combines TRBV20-1 with TRBJ1-1; the match to TRBD1 covers 10 bases. The J segment lost 5 bases and the V segment lost 3 bases, leaving 3 bases of the junction unmatched. Looked up from germline, CDR1 is DFQATT and CDR2 is SNEGSKA (reference sequence). This CDR3 has 13 amino acids. The chain's CDR3 is CSASGQGGTEAFF. Written as DNA, the CDR3 is TGCAGTGCTAGTGGACAGGGGGGGACTGAAGCTTTCTTT.

This clone was counted a few times. V gene TRBV5-1 combines with J gene TRBJ2-1; 8 nucleotides line up with TRBD2. Germline values: CDR1 SGHRS, CDR2 YFSETQ. This CDR3 spans 18 amino acids. Germline trimming cut 4 bases from V and 2 bases from J; bases unmatched to any gene: 14. The CDR3 sequence is CASSPTPGGPGPYNEQFF. The DNA of the CDR3 is TGCGCCAGCAGCCCCACGCCGGGGGGGCCAGGACCCTACAATGAGCAGTTCTTC.

The chain is built from TRBV6-5 and TRBJ1-1, with 9 bases matching TRBD1. Trimming cost V 6 bases and J 7 bases; bases outside gene matches: 6. This CDR3 contains 13 residues. Germline V gene lookup returns CDR1 MNHEY and CDR2 SVGAGI. DNA for the CDR3: TGTGCCAGCAGGGTAACAGGGGGCGGTGAAGCTTTCTTT. This gives the protein CASRVTGGGEAFF.

The rearrangement links TRBV27 to TRBJ2-1, with 7 bases that match TRBD1. The germline gives CDR1 MNHEY, CDR2 SMNVEV (reference sequence). CDR3 size: 15 residues. After removal of 5 bases from V and 8 bases from J, the junction contained 12 bases not matched to a gene. Written as DNA, the CDR3 is TGTGCCAGCAGTCCCTACAGGGGATGGAGCGATGAGCAGTTCTTC. It encodes CASSPYRGWSDEQFF.

This clone was detected only a few times. The rearrangement links TRBV21-1 to TRBJ2-2; the D call TRBD2 from the table was never checked on the DNA. TRBV21-1 is an annotated pseudogene. CDR3 length: 15 residues. The CDR3 DNA is TGTGCCAGCAGCAAAAATGGGACTATTATCGGGGAGCTGTTTTTT. Protein sequence: CASSKNGTIIGELFF.

The chain's CDR3 is CASRGLTARPQHF. The DNA for the CDR3 is TGTGCCAGCAGGGGACTGACGGCGAGGCCCCAGCATTTT. The chain employs TRBV2 and TRBJ1-5, with D tentatively TRBD1 (5 bases). V was shortened by 6 bases and J by 9 bases, with 15 bases between the two germline ends. The V gene's germline CDR1 is SNHLY and CDR2 FYNNEI. CDR3 size: 13 residues. The whole variable domain, remainder taken from reference TRBV2 and TRBJ1-5, is EPEVTQTPSHQVTQMGQEVILRCVPISNHLYFYWYRQILGQKVEFLVSFYNNEISEKSEIFDDQFSVERPDGSNFTLKIRSTKLEDSAMYFCASRGLTARPQHFGDGTRLSIL.

V and J are TRBV19 and TRBJ2-5, with TRBD1 as a possible D gene (6 bases). The germline CDR1 and CDR2 sequences are LNHDA and SQIVND (reference sequence). The CDR3 extends over 11 amino acids. V was cut by 7 bases and J by 4 bases, with 7 bases left in between. CDR3 in amino acids: CASIQGETQYF. CDR3 coding DNA: TGTGCCAGTATACAGGGAGAGACCCAGTACTTC.

The chain is built from TRBV20-1 and TRBJ2-5; no clear D gene. With 5 bases removed from V and 5 bases from J, the gap between germline ends came to 9 bases. This CDR3 spans 11 amino acids. Looked up from germline, CDR1 is DFQATT and CDR2 is SNEGSKA (reference sequence). CDR3 protein: CSAVMAETQYF. The CDR3 bases are TGCAGTGCTGTGATGGCGGAGACCCAGTACTTC.

CDR3 residues: CASSERAGRVAPGGYTF. The CDR3 DNA is TGTGCCAGCAGTGAACGCGCTGGCAGGGTGGCCCCAGGTGGCTACACCTTC. The chain couples TRBV2 to TRBJ1-2, with a weak D call TRBD1 (5 bases). The CDR3 totals 17 residues. The V gene's germline CDR1 is SNHLY and CDR2 FYNNEI. Trimming removed 2 bases from V and 7 bases from J, with 23 bases in between.

The rearrangement joins TRBV5-1 to TRBJ2-3; a weak D match, TRBD1 (5 bases). Germline CDR1 and CDR2: SGHRS and YFSETQ. This CDR3 is 15 amino acids long. The V gene lost 1 base and the J gene lost 0 bases, with 9 bases spanning the gap. The CDR3, as DNA: TGCGCCAGCAGCTTGACAGGTCCGAGCACAGATACGCAGTATTTT. Protein: CASSLTGPSTDTQYF.

V gene TRBV28 combines with J gene TRBJ2-7; TRBD1 agrees at 7 bases. This CDR3 comprises 12 residues. Trimming at V came to 6 bases and at J to 4 bases, leaving 3 bases not matched to a gene. CDR1 is MDHEN, CDR2 SYDVKM, per germline. CDR3 protein: CASRQTGYEQYF. The CDR3 region has the DNA TGTGCCAGCAGGCAGACAGGGTACGAGCAGTACTTC.

In DNA form, the CDR3 reads TGTGCCAGCAGTTTGGGGGGACCTAATGAAAAACTGTTTTTT. Translation gives CASSLGGPNEKLFF. The V and J genes are TRBV28 and TRBJ1-4, with a weak D call TRBD1 (5 bases). This CDR3 is 14 amino acids long. CDR1 is MDHEN, CDR2 SYDVKM, per germline. V was shortened by 3 bases and J by 3 bases, with 8 bases between the two germline ends. The full variable domain, rest sourced from reference TRBV28 and TRBJ1-4, is DVKVTQSSRYLVKRTGEKVFLECVQDMDHENMFWYRQDPGLGLRLIYFSYDVKMKEKGDIPEGYSVSREKKERFSLILESASTNQTSMYLCASSLGGPNEKLFFGSGTQLSVL.

The chain uses TRBV18 and TRBJ1-1, with 7 nucleotides matching TRBD1. V shed 3 bases and J 4 bases; nucleotides not matched to a gene: 8. The CDR3 is 15 residues long. Germline V gene sequence: CDR1 KGHSH, CDR2 LQKENI. CDR3 in amino acids: CASSPRTTGSTEAFF. The CDR3, as DNA: TGTGCCAGCTCACCCCGAACGACAGGGAGCACTGAAGCTTTCTTT.

CDR3 amino acids: CASGGQGSNLGNSPLHF. The DNA of the CDR3 is TGTGCCAGTGGGGGACAGGGGAGTAACTTAGGTAATTCACCCCTCCACTTT. The rearrangement joins TRBV7-9 to TRBJ1-6; 10 bases line up with TRBD1. The junction had 14 bases not matched to a gene; V was cut back by 9 bases and J by 6 bases. The CDR3 sequence is 17 residues long. Germline values: CDR1 SEHNR, CDR2 FQNEAQ (reference sequence).